Many counts were recorded for the clone carrying this TCR beta chain. The ends were cut back, 6 bases at V and 8 bases at J, with 13 bases in the middle. Germline loops: CDR1 LGHNT, CDR2 FRNRAP. The CDR3 extends over 12 amino acids. This sample was taken from a study of early T cells in non-severe SARS-CoV-2 infection. TCRdb passed the 5' RACE reads through MiXCR, listing each CDR3 protein once. The table shows tens of thousands of distinct CDR3 sequences, with roughly a fifth occurring only once. This TCR was sampled from an adult who was a healthcare worker with PCR-confirmed SARS-CoV-2 infection or an uninfected control (not recorded which). This specimen was whole blood, taken at baseline. The chain employs TRBV12-5 and TRBJ1-1; D possibly corresponds to TRBD1 (5 bases). Written as DNA, the CDR3 is TGTGCTAGTGGCCCAAGCGGGGGAGAAGCTTTCTTT. This codes for CASGPSGGEAFF.